A single sample is the source of the 10 T cell receptor beta chains below, sequenced in a study of T cell responses to AZD1222 COVID-19 vaccine (dated by TCRdb to the early 2020s). Sample time point, as interpreted from the label and publication: about 28 days (+/-7) after the second vaccine dose. The library came from the immunoSEQ multiplex PCR assay. TCRdb retrieved this table from immuneACCESS and kept in-frame rearrangements only. Not all clones are present; in checked studies, unresolved V genes account for under half, and no reason is known for the remainder. Within this sample are about 140,000 clones, with 80% to 95% of them counted one time only. In total, the top ten clones hold 2.5% to 4% of the sample. This material consisted of peripheral blood, taken 28 days after the second AZD1222 dose. The receptor source for this set is an adult who received the AZD1222 COVID-19 vaccine.

The chain joins TRBV6-2 or TRBV6-3 to TRBJ1-5; D perhaps matches TRBD1 (5 bases). The V gene's germline CDR1 is MNHEY and CDR2 SVGEGT. V was pared by 1 base and J by 6 bases, with 10 bases between. This CDR3 region has 14 residues. CDR3 in DNA: TGTGCCAGCAGTTACTGGGAAGGGGTTCAGCCCCAGCATTTT. Its translation: CASSYWEGVQPQHF.

This chain uses TRBV6-2 or TRBV6-3 with TRBJ1-5; D gene ambiguous. The V gene lost 0 bases and the J gene lost 3 bases, with 15 bases spanning the gap. Germline V gene data show CDR1 as MNHEY and CDR2 as SVGEGT. CDR3 size: 17 residues. The CDR3 sequence: CASSYSIPSGFNQPQHF. The CDR3 DNA reads as TGTGCCAGCAGTTACTCGATACCGTCCGGTTTCAATCAGCCCCAGCATTTT.

CDR3 sequence: CASSRRVGSGRGETQYF. The CDR3 nucleotides are TGTGCCAGCAGCCGTCGCGTAGGGAGCGGGAGAGGAGAGACCCAGTACTTC. This chain joins TRBV14 and TRBJ2-5; 8 bases are shared with TRBD2. CDR3 length: 17 residues. CDR1 and CDR2 from the germline V gene are SGHDN and FVKESK. V lost 4 bases to trimming and J lost 4 bases; unmatched junction nucleotides: 14.

This rearrangement joins TRBV28 to TRBJ2-1; perhaps TRBD1 as D (6 bases). CDR1 MDHEN and CDR2 SYDVKM come from the germline V gene. The CDR3 consists of 14 residues. Trimming removed 3 bases at V and 2 bases at J, with 8 bases between. This CDR3 reads CASSFGQPYNEQFF. The CDR3 region has the DNA TGTGCCAGCAGTTTTGGACAGCCCTACAATGAGCAGTTCTTC.

This chain links TRBV5-6 with TRBJ1-2; D is uncertain. The germline V gene has CDR1 SGHDT and CDR2 YYEEEE. V was pared by 1 base and J by 0 bases, with 10 bases between. This CDR3 has 15 residues. In DNA form, the CDR3 reads TGTGCCAGCAGCTTGCCCGCCCAGCCTAACTATGGCTACACCTTC. It is translated as CASSLPAQPNYGYTF.

The rearrangement uses TRBV9 and TRBJ2-4; TRBD1 is a possible D gene (6 bases). Trimming removed 0 bases from V and 2 bases from J, with 12 bases in between. The CDR3 has 16 amino acids. Germline V lookup: CDR1 SGDLS, CDR2 YYNGEE. In DNA form, the CDR3 reads TGTGCCAGCAGCGTAGACCCCGGACAGTCCAAAAACATTCAGTACTTC. This gives the protein CASSVDPGQSKNIQYF.

The V gene is TRBV28, the J gene TRBJ1-3; D uncertain. Between the trimmed V and J ends, which lost 4 bases and 4 bases, there was a span of 14 bases. Germline V gene sequence: CDR1 MDHEN, CDR2 SYDVKM. CDR3 length equals 15 residues. The CDR3 is CASSYATSGGNTIYF. The CDR3 nucleotides are TGTGCCAGCAGTTACGCGACCTCTGGAGGAAACACCATATATTTT.

Regarding this clone: Other DNA sequences in this specimen translate into the identical CDR3. The rearrangement uses TRBV10-3 and TRBJ1-1, with TRBD1 matching 9 bases. CDR3 size: 15 residues. The junction had 2 bases not matched to a gene; V was cut back by 2 bases and J by 1 base. Per germline, CDR1 ENHRY and CDR2 SYGVKD. For the CDR3, the DNA is TGTGCCATCAGTGAGGGGGGACAGGGGAACACTGAAGCTTTCTTT. This encodes CAISEGGQGNTEAFF.

The J gene is TRBJ2-2, the V gene TRBV18, with 12 bases aligning to TRBD2. Germline values: CDR1 KGHSH, CDR2 LQKENI. This CDR3 spans 17 amino acids. V shed 0 bases, J shed 5 bases, and the junction held 4 bases outside the gene matches. The CDR3 spells CASSPPSLAGGTGELFF. The DNA for the CDR3 is TGTGCCAGCTCACCACCTTCACTAGCGGGAGGAACCGGGGAGCTGTTTTTT.

CDR3 nucleotides: TGTGCCAGCTCACCGGGGGGCCGGGGGTCGGCCCAGCATTTT. This sequence encodes CASSPGGRGSAQHF. The rearrangement links TRBV18 to TRBJ1-5, with D possibly TRBD1 on 6 matching bases. CDR1 is KGHSH and CDR2 is LQKENI in the germline V gene. V lost 3 bases, J lost 11 bases, and 17 bases lay in between. The CDR3 consists of 14 residues.